This T cell receptor (beta chain) was sequenced in a study of cytomegalovirus exposure and HLA in healthy donors. The method was immunoSEQ multiplex PCR; TCRdb's version includes in-frame clones alone and lacks a portion of them. The table shows under 150,000 clones, with about 83% occurring only once. This CDR3 has 15 amino acids. Germline CDR1 MNHNS, CDR2 SASEGT. With V trimmed by 5 bases and J by 5 bases, 9 bases remained unmatched. The sequencing input was PBMCs. The sequence was collected from a young woman in good health and CMV-seronegative. The V and J genes are TRBV6-1 and TRBJ2-5, with 9 positions matching TRBD2. DNA for the CDR3: TGTGCCAGCAGTACCCCAGCGGGGGGCGGGGAGACCCAGTACTTC. Translating it yields CASSTPAGGGETQYF.